These T cell receptor beta chains were read from a single sample in a study of blood T cell repertoires in COVID-19. The method was immunoSEQ multiplex PCR; TCRdb's version includes in-frame clones alone and lacks a portion of them. Among about 280,000 clones listed, about four fifths were seen once. Sequencing was carried out using peripheral blood. Every receptor here comes from a woman aged 45-60 years who had recovered from COVID-19. The CDR3 runs from the conserved cysteine through the conserved F or W. The D gene is left open where the match is weak. The size entry is marked missing in some rows and otherwise reads once, few, many or a size class.

v_call,j_call,clone_size,d_call,cdr3_nt,cdr3_aa
TRBV25-1,TRBJ2-1,-,TRBD2,TGTGCCAGCAGTGAACTCGGGACTAGCGGGAGCACCAATGAGCAGTTCTTC,CASSELGTSGSTNEQFF
TRBV6-2/TRBV6-3,TRBJ2-3,-,-,TGTGCCAGCAGTCTAACTAGCACAGATACGCAGTATTTT,CASSLTSTDTQYF
TRBV2,TRBJ1-1,-,-,TGTGCCAGCAGTCTCCAAGCCACTGAAGCTTTCTTT,CASSLQATEAFF
TRBV28,TRBJ2-1,-,TRBD1,TGTGCCAGCAGCTCCCAGGGGGCACGGGAGCAGTTCTTC,CASSSQGAREQFF
TRBV6-2/TRBV6-3,TRBJ1-2,-,-,TGTGCCAGCAGTGCCGGGTGGTACTATGGCTACACCTTC,CASSAGWYYGYTF
TRBV5-4,TRBJ2-1,-,TRBD1,TGTGCCAGCAGCCTACCTCGGCAGGGGGTGGCCAACAATGAGCAGTTCTTC,CASSLPRQGVANNEQFF
TRBV19,TRBJ1-2,-,TRBD1,TGTGCCAGTAGTGCCCAACCGACAGGGGGCTTCTATGGCTACACCTTC,CASSAQPTGGFYGYTF
TRBV7-3,TRBJ2-6,-,TRBD2,TGTGCCAGCAGCCCGGGGGGCTCTGGGGCCAACGTCCTGACTTTC,CASSPGGSGANVLTF
TRBV27,TRBJ1-5,few,-,TGTGCCAGCAGTCCCTCAGGTCAGCCCCAGCATTTT,CASSPSGQPQHF
TRBV5-4,TRBJ2-1,-,TRBD2,TGTGCCAGCAGCTCCGGACTAGCGGGTGGTCGTGTTTACAATGAGCAGTTCTTC,CASSSGLAGGRVYNEQFF
TRBV7-2,TRBJ1-2,-,TRBD1,TGTGCCAGCAGCCCGGACAGGGGGTGGCTGGCGGGCTACACCTTC,CASSPDRGWLAGYTF
TRBV29-1,TRBJ2-2,-,TRBD1,TGCAGCGTCACCGGGACAGATAACACCGGGGAGCTGTTTTTT,CSVTGTDNTGELFF
TRBV5-1,TRBJ1-4,-,TRBD1,TGCGCCAGCAGTTACCAGGGGGCAACTAATGAAAAACTGTTTTTT,CASSYQGATNEKLFF
TRBV7-9,TRBJ2-1,-,TRBD1,TGTGCCAGCAGCATCAGACAGGGGGCCGACAATGAGCAGTTCTTC,CASSIRQGADNEQFF
TRBV7-6,TRBJ2-7,-,-,TGTGCCAGCAGCTCCAACAGGGATTACGAGCAGTACTTC,CASSSNRDYEQYF
TRBV2,TRBJ1-4,-,TRBD1,TGTGCCGGCCGGGACAGGGCAACTAATGAAAAACTGTTTTTT,CAGRDRATNEKLFF
TRBV2,TRBJ1-1,-,TRBD1,TGTGCCAGCAGTGGGGACAGGGCGTCGGGGGCTGAAGCTTTCTTT,CASSGDRASGAEAFF
TRBV29-1,TRBJ1-1,-,-,TGCAGCGCTAGGGATCAGGGGAACACTGAAGCTTTCTTT,CSARDQGNTEAFF